This T cell receptor (beta chain) was profiled in a study of shared clonotypes between healthy human individuals. The V end lost 7 bases, the J end lost 6 bases, and 17 bases lay between the germline ends. Germline loops: CDR1 MNHEY, CDR2 SMNVEV (reference sequence). The CDR3 spans 14 residues. The table lists this clone with a few counts. Some clones are missing from TCRdb's copy, which holds only in-frame ones; the method was immunoSEQ multiplex PCR. The table has over a million clones, approximately 80% seen once; the top ten hold more than 0.45%. The rearrangement uses TRBV27 and TRBJ2-3; D is possibly TRBD2 (5 bases). The material sequenced was memory CD4+ T cells from PBMCs. Stated subset: CD45RA-negative fraction. The sequence derives from a man younger than 35 in good health. Some clones in this sample may be carry-over from other donors' samples. Written as DNA, the CDR3 is TGTGCCAGCATGCGGCGGGTTCCCTTGGATACGCAGTATTTT. It codes for CASMRRVPLDTQYF.